A single sample is the source of the 15 T cell receptor beta chains below, sequenced in a study. TCRdb analysed the reads with MiXCR anew, one entry per CDR3 protein. The sample shows about 15,000 distinct CDR3 sequences, approximately 30% of them seen only once. Sequencing was performed on blood. These receptors were collected from a human donor.

This chain links TRBV29-1 with TRBJ2-3, with D possibly called TRBD1 or TRBD2 (6 bases each). Trimming took off 4 bases at V and 5 bases at J, with 10 bases between the two ends. This CDR3 is 12 amino acids long. In germline, CDR1 is SQVTM, CDR2 ANQGSEA. The CDR3 DNA is TGCAGCGTTGTGGAGGGGGGAGATACGCAGTATTTT. This sequence encodes CSVVEGGDTQYF.

This clonotype was seen just once. Germline is not matched at one junction end, which may reflect a read error. This chain connects TRBV4-3 to TRBJ1-3; D gene uncertain. In germline, CDR1 is LGHNA, CDR2 YSLEER. The CDR3 is made up of 14 amino acids. Written as DNA, the CDR3 is TGTGCCAGCAGCCCCCTGACTAGCGGAAACACCATATATTTT. Encoded protein: CASSPLTSGNTIYF.

This clonotype was counted ten times or more. The gene calls are TRBV4-3 and TRBJ1-2; 8 bases match TRBD1. With 3 bases clipped from V and 8 bases from J, the junction kept 5 bases outside the gene matches. Germline CDR1 is LGHNA and CDR2 is YSLEER. The CDR3 is 13 amino acids. CDR3 residues: CASSQFRGQGYTF. The CDR3 DNA reads as TGCGCCAGCAGCCAGTTCAGGGGGCAGGGCTACACCTTC.

This clonotype was detected ten times or more. The V gene is TRBV5-1, the J gene TRBJ2-5; possibly TRBD1 for D (5 bases). The CDR3 runs to 14 residues. V lost 0 bases and J lost 3, with 9 bases in between. Germline-derived CDR1 and CDR2 are SGHRS and YFSETQ. In nucleotides, the CDR3 is TGCGCCAGCAGCTTGGGACAGTACAAAGAGACCCAGTACTTC. This gives the protein CASSLGQYKETQYF.

This clonotype was recorded only once. The chain couples TRBV29-1 to TRBJ2-1; D possibly corresponds to TRBD2 (6 bases). The CDR3 contains 17 residues. V lost 1 base, J lost 1 base, and 17 bases lay in between. Germline values: CDR1 SQVTM, CDR2 ANQGSEA. CDR3 sequence: CSVEGGRHGGSYNEQFF. DNA for the CDR3: TGCAGCGTTGAAGGCGGCCGCCATGGAGGGTCCTACAATGAGCAGTTCTTC.

This clonotype was counted a few times. The chain joins TRBV6-2 or TRBV6-3 to TRBJ2-2; tentative D call: TRBD2 (5 bases). This CDR3 has 15 residues. Germline values: CDR1 MNHEY, CDR2 SVGEGT. Trimming left V 4 bases short and J 13 bases short, with 22 bases between. The CDR3 coding sequence is TGTGCCAGCAGTTCGATAAGCGGCCGCCATGGAGGGCTGTTTTTT. Protein sequence: CASSSISGRHGGLFF.

V usage is TRBV4-2 and J usage is TRBJ1-6; 9 positions match TRBD1. This CDR3 has 16 residues. The germline gives CDR1 LGHNA, CDR2 YNFKEQ. The J segment lost 7 bases and the V segment lost 2 bases, leaving 6 bases of the junction unmatched. The CDR3 spells CASSQKEGQGNSPLHF. CDR3 coding DNA: TGTGCCAGCAGCCAAAAAGAGGGACAGGGAAATTCACCCCTCCACTTT.

This clonotype has at least ten counts. The chain carries TRBV4-3 and TRBJ2-1; TRBD1 matches 9 bases. Germline CDR1 and CDR2: LGHNA and YSLEER. This CDR3 is 19 amino acids long. Losses at the gene ends were 4 bases for V and 4 bases for J; bases not matched to a gene: 17. The CDR3 sequence: CASSPRYSAGTGYYNEQFF. The CDR3 region has the DNA TGCGCCAGCAGCCCAAGGTATTCTGCCGGGACAGGGTATTACAATGAGCAGTTCTTC.

By frequency in the sample, this clonotype is medium-sized. The chain has TRBV4-3 and TRBJ1-1; no reliable D call. The CDR3 loop spans 15 amino acids. Germline V gives CDR1 LGHNA, CDR2 YSLEER. Trimming took 1 base from V and 5 from J, leaving 14 bases between them. The CDR3: CASSQGMPAGTEAFF. CDR3 in DNA: TGCGCCAGCAGCCAAGGAATGCCGGCTGGGACTGAAGCTTTCTTT.

The rearrangement links TRBV18 to TRBJ1-1, with 7 bases fitting TRBD1. This CDR3 is 15 amino acids long. Germline V gene data show CDR1 as KGHSH and CDR2 as LQKENI. Trimming removed 5 bases from V and 4 bases from J; junction bases left unmatched: 10. The CDR3 loop reads CASSWKGAGGTEAFF. CDR3 DNA sequence: TGTGCCAGCTCATGGAAGGGGGCTGGGGGCACTGAAGCTTTCTTT.

This chain links TRBV18 with TRBJ1-5; tentatively, D is TRBD1 (5 bases). CDR3 length: 15 amino acids. V lost 4 bases, J lost 5 bases, and 15 bases lay in between. Germline CDR1 KGHSH, CDR2 LQKENI. Here the CDR3 DNA reads TGTGCCAGCTCACGACAGACAGCCCTCGATCAGCCCCAGCATTTT. Its protein product is CASSRQTALDQPQHF.

On this clonotype: A much larger clone lies one base from this, so it may be a read error. The J gene is TRBJ2-1, the V gene TRBV29-1, with D perhaps TRBD1 or TRBD2 (5 bases each). Between the trimmed V and J ends, which lost 6 bases and 10 bases, there was a span of 19 bases. CDR1 is SQVTM, CDR2 ANQGSEA, per germline. This CDR3 is 13 amino acids long. DNA for the CDR3: TGCAGCGTCGCCGGGGCCGAGTCCTACGAGCAGTTCTTC. Translating it yields CSVAGAESYEQFF.

Worth noting for this clonotype: This may be a read error: a much more frequent sequence differs by one nucleotide. The chain combines TRBV4-3 with TRBJ1-2; D possibly corresponds to TRBD1 (5 bases). The V gene lost 0 bases and the J gene lost 7 bases, with 12 bases spanning the gap. From germline, CDR1 is LGHNA and CDR2 YSLEER. The length of the CDR3 is 14 residues. CDR3 sequence: CASSQDMRGSGYTF. The CDR3, as DNA: TGCGCCAGCAGCCAAGATATGAGGGGCAGTGGCTACACCTTC.

This clonotype rates as medium-sized. The J gene is TRBJ1-2, the V gene TRBV18; D remains ambiguous. The CDR3 sequence is 15 residues long. V was trimmed by 1 base and J by 0 bases, leaving 9 bases between them. The V gene's germline CDR1 is KGHSH and CDR2 LQKENI. CDR3 DNA: TGTGCCAGCTCACCACTCTCGGACGCTAACTATGGCTACACCTTC. Translating gives CASSPLSDANYGYTF.

The sample holds many counts of this clonotype. CDR3 in amino acids: CSVYSGRAGNEQFF. The CDR3 nucleotides are TGCAGCGTTTATAGCGGGAGGGCCGGGAATGAGCAGTTCTTC. The chain recombines TRBV29-1 with TRBJ2-1, with TRBD2 matching over 11 bases. The CDR3 is 14 amino acids. CDR1 and CDR2 (germline): SQVTM, ANQGSEA. V trimming: 5 bases; J trimming: 7 bases; junction bases outside the gene matches: 7.